This TCR beta chain was documented in a study of regulatory and conventional T cells in RAG deficiency (dated by TCRdb to the late 2010s). Study-level background: High-throughput TCR beta sequencing was used to compare the repertoire diversity and composition of Treg, conventional CD4+ and CD8+ T cells between RAG-deficient patients and healthy controls.

A note on this clone: Its binding antigen is unknown. No much larger clonotype is one base removed from it; base qualities were not supplied.

Preparation of the library involved the immunoSEQ multiplex PCR assay. Rearranged TCR beta chain products were amplified from genomic DNA of sorted T-cell subsets and sequenced. In the original analysis: Shannon entropy and Simpson indices were used to measure the diversity of productive TCR beta rearrangements in each repertoire. To assess clonal expansion, the frequencies of the 100 most abundant productive TCR beta clonotypes were added up as a share of total reads. The TRB repertoires were scored with a self-reactivity index built on which amino acids appear at CDR3beta positions 6 and 7. Two-way ANOVA was used for repertoire analyses, while Student t or Mann-Whitney tests were used for flow cytometric analyses. Here the immuneACCESS table is served through TCRdb, limited to in-frame sequences with V and J called. Missing clones are a known gap in these copies; in checked studies unresolved V genes cover under half, and the rest lacks a known reason. The V and J calls and clone size come from that table; D and trimming were worked out from the DNA. Present in this sample are under 25,000 clones, roughly 86% of which were seen just once. About 1.5% of the sample is held by the ten biggest clonotypes.

Before genomic DNA extraction, regulatory T cells were purified from blood as CD4+CD25-high CD127-low cells. About 8 healthy control donors were used as the comparison group for repertoire analyses. Its CDR3 holds 15 amino acids, cysteine through phenylalanine. The DNA shown is the 45-base CDR3, in frame from base 1. CDR1 and CDR2, looked up from the germline V gene, are SNHLY and FYNNEI. Between the V and J ends, shortened by 6 bases and 0 bases respectively, the junction contains 15 bases. Overall study results and their limits: Shorter CDR3 lengths were found in all patient T-cell subsets, and >75% Treg-Tconv repertoire overlap at nucleotide and amino acid level was observed in Omenn syndrome patients. Compared with controls, Omenn syndrome and CID/AS patients had about 97-fold fewer unique TCR beta sequences in Treg cells, whereas the reduction in the other subsets was 7.5 to 10-fold. Sorted CD25-high CD127-low cells from Omenn syndrome patients may represent peripherally activated cells rather than bona fide Treg cells. RAG-deficient patients showed markedly lower Shannon entropy and higher Simpson indices than control T-cell subpopulations. Some T-cell subset analyses were not performed for some subjects.

These records were also assigned to another study, of regulatory T cells. As the second paper documents: For the multiplex PCR, 52 forward TRBV primers and 13 reverse TRBJ primers were used, and amplification bias was corrected with both assay-based and computational methods. In patients, repertoires had restricted unique TRB V-J pairs and skewed V and J gene usage, with regulatory T cells showing the most marked changes. T-cell receptor beta repertoires of sorted regulatory, conventional CD4+ and CD8+ T cells were compared between CD3G-deficient patients and healthy controls. Peripheral blood mononuclear cells were isolated by Ficoll density separation. Within the immunoSEQ assay, multiplex PCR amplified rearranged TRB loci from genomic DNA. TRB amplicons were sequenced on an Illumina HiSeq platform. Custom algorithms error-filtered the raw sequences and aligned them to reference gene sequences, after which the immunoSEQ online tools were used for analysis. Productive and nonproductive TRB rearrangement frequencies were evaluated among both unique and total sequences. Groups were compared by t tests, Mann-Whitney tests or two-way ANOVA performed in Prism software.

Sequencing was done on a sample of Tregs sorted from blood. The chain is encoded by TRBV2 joined to TRBJ2-7; the D gene is not confidently resolved. This TCR was recovered from a human donor in good health. The bases read TGTGCCAGCAGGAGAAGCCCTGATACCTCCTACGAGCAGTACTTC. Its amino acids are CASRRSPDTSYEQYF.